A selection of T cell receptor beta chains follows, all from one sample in a study of blood T cell repertoires in COVID-19. Libraries were prepared by immunoSEQ multiplex PCR; TCRdb keeps only in-frame clonotypes and omits some of them. The table lists approximately 65,000 clones, 80% to 85% of them singletons, with approximately 14% in the top ten. The sequenced sample consisted of peripheral blood. The receptor set was obtained from a man at least 80 years old with acute or convalescent COVID-19. The CDR3 runs from the conserved cysteine through the conserved F or W. The order of the fields is D gene, clone size, J gene, V gene, CDR3 protein, CDR3 DNA. A D gene is named only where the DNA matches it firmly. The size field is filled for only some rows; it gives once, few, many or a size class.

D: TRBD1
size: NA
J: TRBJ1-6
V: TRBV6-6
CDR3: CASSYSGTGHSPLHF
DNA: TGTGCCAGCAGTTACTCCGGGACAGGGCATTCACCCCTCCACTTT

D: TRBD1
size: NA
J: TRBJ2-7
V: TRBV9
CDR3: CASSPRTGIVHEQYF
DNA: TGTGCCAGCAGCCCTAGGACAGGGATTGTCCACGAGCAGTACTTC

D: NA
size: NA
J: TRBJ1-5
V: TRBV6-6
CDR3: CASYLWGAGGNQPQHF
DNA: TGTGCCAGCTACCTTTGGGGGGCGGGGGGCAATCAGCCCCAGCATTTT

D: TRBD2
size: NA
J: TRBJ2-7
V: TRBV28
CDR3: CASKVLAGGAHEQYF
DNA: TGTGCCAGCAAAGTTCTAGCGGGAGGGGCCCACGAGCAGTACTTC

D: TRBD1
size: NA
J: TRBJ2-7
V: TRBV5-1
CDR3: CASSDPRGSYEQYF
DNA: TGCGCCAGCAGCGACCCCAGGGGGTCTTACGAGCAGTACTTC

D: NA
size: NA
J: TRBJ1-6
V: TRBV6-5
CDR3: CASLRTANSPLHF
DNA: TGTGCCAGCTTGAGGACTGCCAATTCACCCCTCCACTTT

D: TRBD1
size: NA
J: TRBJ1-2
V: TRBV4-3
CDR3: CASSPGQGLYGYTF
DNA: TGCGCCAGCAGCCCTGGACAGGGACTCTATGGCTACACCTTC

D: TRBD2
size: NA
J: TRBJ2-2
V: TRBV4-2
CDR3: CASSQGSSGSLTGELFF
DNA: TGTGCCAGCAGCCAAGGAAGTAGCGGGAGTTTAACCGGGGAGCTGTTTTTT

D: TRBD1
size: NA
J: TRBJ2-3
V: TRBV24-1
CDR3: CATSDPTGDNLPYF
DNA: TGTGCCACCAGTGATCCAACAGGGGACAACCTTCCCTATTTT

D: TRBD1
size: NA
J: TRBJ2-1
V: TRBV11-2
CDR3: CASSLGGQGVREQFF
DNA: TGTGCCAGCAGCTTAGGGGGCCAGGGGGTCCGAGAGCAGTTCTTC

D: NA
size: NA
J: TRBJ1-1
V: TRBV24-1
CDR3: CATSDPSVGAEAFF
DNA: TGTGCCACCAGTGATCCCTCGGTGGGCGCTGAAGCTTTCTTT

D: NA
size: NA
J: TRBJ1-6
V: TRBV19
CDR3: CASSIVGSSYNSPLHF
DNA: TGTGCCAGTAGTATCGTGGGGAGCTCCTATAATTCACCCCTCCACTTT

D: TRBD1
size: NA
J: TRBJ2-5
V: TRBV18
CDR3: CASSLGQGAYQETQYF
DNA: TGTGCCAGCTCATTGGGACAGGGGGCTTACCAAGAGACCCAGTACTTC

D: NA
size: NA
J: TRBJ1-2
V: TRBV7-2
CDR3: CASSDTGNYGYTF
DNA: TGTGCCAGCAGCGACACAGGGAACTATGGCTACACCTTC

D: NA
size: NA
J: TRBJ2-3
V: TRBV11-2
CDR3: CASSLNARMGDTQYF
DNA: TGTGCCAGCAGCTTAAATGCTAGGATGGGAGATACGCAGTATTTT

D: NA
size: NA
J: TRBJ2-7
V: TRBV27
CDR3: CASRASGTPSYEQYF
DNA: TGTGCCAGCAGGGCCTCCGGGACACCGTCCTACGAGCAGTACTTC

D: TRBD2
size: NA
J: TRBJ2-7
V: TRBV5-6
CDR3: CASSPRTLAGDEQYF
DNA: TGTGCCAGCAGCCCTCGGACCCTAGCGGGCGACGAGCAGTACTTC

D: TRBD1
size: NA
J: TRBJ1-2
V: TRBV12-3/TRBV12-4
CDR3: CAGGQGDFKYTF
DNA: TGTGCCGGCGGACAGGGGGATTTTAAGTACACCTTC

D: NA
size: few
J: TRBJ2-7
V: TRBV30
CDR3: CAWSGGAPRGNYEQYF
DNA: TGTGCCTGGAGCGGCGGAGCTCCAAGGGGGAATTACGAGCAGTACTTC

D: NA
size: once
J: TRBJ2-1
V: TRBV7-9
CDR3: CASSLALAVPQSEQFF
DNA: TGTGCCAGCAGCTTAGCCCTAGCCGTCCCACAAAGTGAGCAGTTCTTC

D: TRBD1
size: few
J: TRBJ2-4
V: TRBV28
CDR3: CASSLRTGGNIQYF
DNA: TGTGCCAGCAGTTTAAGGACAGGGGGGAACATTCAGTACTTC

D: NA
size: few
J: TRBJ2-6
V: TRBV30
CDR3: CAWSVGGANVLTF
DNA: TGTGCCTGGAGTGTCGGGGGGGCCAACGTCCTGACTTTC

D: TRBD1
size: once
J: TRBJ1-5
V: TRBV15
CDR3: CATSSTYRGADQPQHF
DNA: TGTGCCACCAGCAGTACTTACAGGGGGGCGGATCAGCCCCAGCATTTT

D: NA
size: NA
J: TRBJ2-5
V: TRBV19
CDR3: CASRGGTPQETQYF
DNA: TGTGCCAGTAGGGGAGGGACACCTCAAGAGACCCAGTACTTC

D: NA
size: NA
J: TRBJ2-7
V: TRBV5-5
CDR3: CASSGARSPATPLRSEQYF
DNA: TGTGCCAGCAGCGGGGCTCGAAGTCCTGCGACTCCTCTTCGAAGCGAGCAGTACTTC

D: NA
size: few
J: TRBJ1-2
V: TRBV3-1/TRBV3-2
CDR3: CASSQRGGADGYTF
DNA: TGTGCCAGCAGCCAAAGGGGGGGAGCAGATGGCTACACCTTC

D: TRBD2
size: large
J: TRBJ2-3
V: TRBV27
CDR3: CASSLWASGSTDTQYF
DNA: TGTGCCAGCAGTTTATGGGCTAGCGGGTCCACAGATACGCAGTATTTT

D: TRBD2
size: few
J: TRBJ2-7
V: TRBV13
CDR3: CASSSAGGPREQYF
DNA: TGTGCCAGCAGCTCCGCGGGAGGGCCTCGCGAGCAGTACTTC

D: NA
size: NA
J: TRBJ1-1
V: TRBV10-3
CDR3: CAISESIWGDRTEAFF
DNA: TGTGCCATCAGTGAGTCGATTTGGGGGGATAGGACTGAAGCTTTCTTT

D: TRBD1
size: once
J: TRBJ1-3
V: TRBV19
CDR3: CASSSGQGVGNTIYF
DNA: TGTGCCAGTAGCTCGGGACAGGGAGTCGGAAACACCATATATTTT

D: TRBD1
size: NA
J: TRBJ2-2
V: TRBV11-2
CDR3: CASSLQGAHTGELFF
DNA: TGTGCCAGCAGCTTACAGGGGGCTCACACCGGGGAGCTGTTTTTT

D: NA
size: NA
J: TRBJ1-6
V: TRBV4-3
CDR3: CASSPSSYNSPLHF
DNA: TGCGCCAGCAGCCCCAGCTCCTATAATTCACCCCTCCACTTT

D: NA
size: NA
J: TRBJ2-3
V: TRBV18
CDR3: CASSERVYTDTQYF
DNA: TGTGCCAGCTCCGAGCGGGTCTACACAGATACGCAGTATTTT

D: NA
size: few
J: TRBJ1-1
V: TRBV19
CDR3: CASSIKGFEAFF
DNA: TGTGCCAGTAGTATTAAGGGGTTTGAAGCTTTCTTT

D: TRBD2
size: NA
J: TRBJ2-1
V: TRBV5-4
CDR3: CASSKGLAGADYNEQFF
DNA: TGTGCCAGCAGCAAGGGACTAGCGGGAGCTGACTACAATGAGCAGTTCTTC

D: NA
size: few
J: TRBJ1-3
V: TRBV27
CDR3: CASSFRSSGNTIYF
DNA: TGTGCCAGCAGTTTCAGAAGCTCTGGAAACACCATATATTTT

D: TRBD1
size: NA
J: TRBJ1-1
V: TRBV7-3
CDR3: CASSLTGQGTEAFF
DNA: TGTGCCAGCAGCTTAACGGGACAGGGAACTGAAGCTTTCTTT

D: NA
size: NA
J: TRBJ1-1
V: TRBV27
CDR3: CASSSLLTALGEAFF
DNA: TGTGCCAGCAGTTCTTTACTGACGGCCCTAGGAGAAGCTTTCTTT

D: TRBD2
size: NA
J: TRBJ2-1
V: TRBV6-2/TRBV6-3
CDR3: CASSSISGRTYNEQFF
DNA: TGTGCCAGCAGTTCAATTAGCGGGAGAACCTACAATGAGCAGTTCTTC

D: NA
size: NA
J: TRBJ2-1
V: TRBV19
CDR3: CASSIMSESYNEQFF
DNA: TGTGCCAGTAGTATAATGTCGGAGTCCTACAATGAGCAGTTCTTC

D: NA
size: medium-sized
J: TRBJ1-1
V: TRBV6-6
CDR3: CASSSQGGNTEAFF
DNA: TGTGCCAGCAGTTCCCAAGGAGGAAACACTGAAGCTTTCTTT

D: TRBD2
size: NA
J: TRBJ2-1
V: TRBV4-3
CDR3: CASSQEILTRGRTSSYNEQFF
DNA: TGCGCCAGCAGCCAGGAAATTTTGACTAGGGGTCGGACTAGCTCCTACAATGAGCAGTTCTTC

D: TRBD2
size: NA
J: TRBJ2-3
V: TRBV5-1
CDR3: CASSTGTSGSYTQYF
DNA: TGCGCCAGCAGCACGGGGACTAGCGGGAGCTATACGCAGTATTTT

D: NA
size: NA
J: TRBJ2-7
V: TRBV6-5
CDR3: CASSYSEGAHEQYF
DNA: TGTGCCAGCAGTTACTCGGAAGGGGCCCACGAGCAGTACTTC

D: TRBD2
size: few
J: TRBJ2-2
V: TRBV2
CDR3: CASSPPSGSNTGELFF
DNA: TGTGCCAGCAGTCCCCCTAGCGGGTCGAACACCGGGGAGCTGTTTTTT

D: NA
size: NA
J: TRBJ2-3
V: TRBV3-1/TRBV3-2
CDR3: CASSHSLLRGDTQYF
DNA: TGTGCCAGCAGCCATTCCCTCCTCCGAGGGGATACGCAGTATTTT

D: NA
size: NA
J: TRBJ2-3
V: TRBV24-1
CDR3: CATMVAGSDTQYF
DNA: TGTGCCACCATGGTGGCGGGGTCAGATACGCAGTATTTT